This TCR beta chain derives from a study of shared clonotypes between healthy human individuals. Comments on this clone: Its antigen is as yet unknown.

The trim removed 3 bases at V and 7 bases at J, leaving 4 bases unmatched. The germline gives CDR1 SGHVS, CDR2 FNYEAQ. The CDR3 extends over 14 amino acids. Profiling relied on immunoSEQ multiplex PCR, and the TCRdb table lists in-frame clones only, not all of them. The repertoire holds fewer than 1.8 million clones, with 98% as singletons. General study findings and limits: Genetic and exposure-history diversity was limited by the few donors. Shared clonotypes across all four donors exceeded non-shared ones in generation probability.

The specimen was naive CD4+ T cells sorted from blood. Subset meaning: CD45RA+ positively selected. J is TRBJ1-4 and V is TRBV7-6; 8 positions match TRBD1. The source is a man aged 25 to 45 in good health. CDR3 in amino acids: CASSLTGVGEKLFF. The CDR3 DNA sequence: TGTGCCAGCAGCTTGACAGGGGTTGGTGAAAAACTGTTTTTT.